This TCR beta chain stems from a study of cytomegalovirus exposure and HLA in healthy donors. PCR was performed using 60 Vbeta and 13 Jbeta primers. TCRdb's table, derived via immunoSEQ multiplex PCR, lists solely in-frame clones and lacks some. The data show under 200,000 clones, with roughly 79% seen just once and roughly 1.3% held by the top ten. The germline V gene has CDR1 SEHNR and CDR2 FQNEAQ (reference sequence). The CDR3 has 15 residues. J gave up 0 bases and V 5 bases, and 4 bases lay outside the gene matches. Sequenced: PBMCs. The chain recombines TRBV7-9 with TRBJ1-3; 7 bases align to TRBD1. The TCR was taken from a woman between 45 and 65 years old in good health and CMV-seronegative. CDR3 sequence: CASSPGTVSGNTIYF. In DNA form, the CDR3 reads TGTGCCAGCAGCCCCGGGACAGTCTCTGGAAACACCATATATTTT. Complete variable domain (other parts from reference TRBV7-9 and TRBJ1-3): DTGVSQNPRHKITKRGQNVTFRCDPISEHNRLYWYRQTLGQGPEFLTYFQNEAQLEKSRLLSDRFSAERPKGSFSTLEIQRTEQGDSAMYLCASSPGTVSGNTIYFGEGSWLTVV.